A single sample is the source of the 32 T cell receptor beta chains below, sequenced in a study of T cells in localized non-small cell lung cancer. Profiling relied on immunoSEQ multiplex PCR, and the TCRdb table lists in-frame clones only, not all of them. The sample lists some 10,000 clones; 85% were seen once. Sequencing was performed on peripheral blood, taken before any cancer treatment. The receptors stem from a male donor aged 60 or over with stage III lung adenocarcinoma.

Written as DNA, the CDR3 is TGTGCCAGTAGTCGAGCTGCCAGGGATACGCAGTATTTT. Translated: CASSRAARDTQYF. The V and J genes are TRBV19 and TRBJ2-3; the D is unclear. CDR1 is LNHDA and CDR2 is SQIVND in the germline V gene (reference sequence). With 5 bases removed from V and 6 bases from J, the gap between germline ends came to 12 bases. The CDR3 has 13 residues.

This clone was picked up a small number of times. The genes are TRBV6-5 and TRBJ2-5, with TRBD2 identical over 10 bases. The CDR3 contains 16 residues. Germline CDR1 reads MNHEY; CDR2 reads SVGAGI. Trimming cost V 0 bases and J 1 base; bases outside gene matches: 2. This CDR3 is CASSYSWTSGQETQYF. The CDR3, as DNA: TGTGCCAGCAGTTACTCCTGGACTAGCGGCCAAGAGACCCAGTACTTC.

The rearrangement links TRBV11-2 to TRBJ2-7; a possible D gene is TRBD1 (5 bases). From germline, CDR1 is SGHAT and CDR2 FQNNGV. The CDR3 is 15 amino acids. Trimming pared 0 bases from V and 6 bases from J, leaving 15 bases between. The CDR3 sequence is CASSLDHRMGFEQYF. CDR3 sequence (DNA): TGTGCCAGCAGCTTAGACCACAGGATGGGGTTCGAGCAGTACTTC.

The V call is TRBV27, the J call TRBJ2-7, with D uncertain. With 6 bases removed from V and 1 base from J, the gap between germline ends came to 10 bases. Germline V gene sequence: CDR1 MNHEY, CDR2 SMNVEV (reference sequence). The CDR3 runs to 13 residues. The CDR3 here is CASSRPPSYEQYF. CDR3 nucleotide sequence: TGTGCCAGCAGCCGTCCGCCATCCTACGAGCAGTACTTC.

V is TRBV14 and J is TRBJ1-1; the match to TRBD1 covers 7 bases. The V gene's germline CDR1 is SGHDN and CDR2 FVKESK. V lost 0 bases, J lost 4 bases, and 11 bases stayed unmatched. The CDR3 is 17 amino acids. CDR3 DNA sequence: TGTGCCAGCAGCCAAGATCAGGGCAGGGGGTGGTCCACTGAAGCTTTCTTT. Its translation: CASSQDQGRGWSTEAFF.

The DNA of the CDR3 is TGCAGCGCCGAGCAAGGATCTTCTAACTATGGCTACACCTTC. Residues: CSAEQGSSNYGYTF. V is TRBV29-1 and J is TRBJ1-2; unclear D gene. This CDR3 region has 14 residues. Germline V gene sequence: CDR1 SQVTM, CDR2 ANQGSEA. Deletions cut 7 bases from V and 0 bases from J, with 15 bases between.

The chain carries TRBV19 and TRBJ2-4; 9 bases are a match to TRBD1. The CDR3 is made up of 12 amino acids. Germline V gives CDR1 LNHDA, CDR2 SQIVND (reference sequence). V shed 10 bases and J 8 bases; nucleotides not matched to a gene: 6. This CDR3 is CATGTGLDIQYF. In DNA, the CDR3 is TGTGCCACCGGGACAGGGTTGGACATTCAGTACTTC.

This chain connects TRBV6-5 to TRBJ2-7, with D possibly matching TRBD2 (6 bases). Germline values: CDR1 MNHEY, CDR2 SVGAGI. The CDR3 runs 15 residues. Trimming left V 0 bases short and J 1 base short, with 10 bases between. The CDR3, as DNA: TGTGCCAGCAGTTACTCGAGGAGGGGATCCTACGAGCAGTACTTC. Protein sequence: CASSYSRRGSYEQYF.

The CDR3 loop is CAISETGLEKLFF. The CDR3 nucleotides read TGTGCCATCAGTGAGACAGGGTTAGAAAAACTGTTTTTT. The rearrangement joins TRBV10-3 to TRBJ1-4; D possibly corresponds to TRBD1 (6 bases). The CDR3 extends over 13 amino acids. Germline values: CDR1 ENHRY, CDR2 SYGVKD. The V gene lost 2 bases and the J gene lost 8 bases, with 9 bases spanning the gap.

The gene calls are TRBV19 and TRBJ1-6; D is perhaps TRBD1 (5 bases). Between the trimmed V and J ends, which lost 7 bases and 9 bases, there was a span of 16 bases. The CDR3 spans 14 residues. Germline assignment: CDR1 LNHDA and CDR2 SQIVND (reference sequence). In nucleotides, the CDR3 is TGTGCCAGTACCCCTCAGGGTATGTCTTCACCCCTCCACTTT. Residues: CASTPQGMSSPLHF.

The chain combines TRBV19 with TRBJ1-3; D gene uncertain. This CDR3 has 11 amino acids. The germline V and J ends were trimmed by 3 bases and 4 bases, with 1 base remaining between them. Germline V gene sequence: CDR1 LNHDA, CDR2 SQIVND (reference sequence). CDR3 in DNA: TGTGCCAGTAGTATCGGAAACACCATATATTTT. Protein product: CASSIGNTIYF.

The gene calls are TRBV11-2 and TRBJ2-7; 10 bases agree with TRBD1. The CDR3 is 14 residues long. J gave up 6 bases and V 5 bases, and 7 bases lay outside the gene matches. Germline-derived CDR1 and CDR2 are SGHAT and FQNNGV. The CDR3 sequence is CASSPGTGAAEQYF. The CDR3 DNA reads TGTGCCAGCAGCCCCGGGACAGGGGCCGCCGAGCAGTACTTC.

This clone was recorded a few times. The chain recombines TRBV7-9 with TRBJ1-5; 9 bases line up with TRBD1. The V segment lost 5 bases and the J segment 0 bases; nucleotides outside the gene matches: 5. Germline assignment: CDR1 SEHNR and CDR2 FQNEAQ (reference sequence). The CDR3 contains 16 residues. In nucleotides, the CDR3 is TGTGCCAGCAGCCGAGGACAGGGGTATAGCAATCAGCCCCAGCATTTT. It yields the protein CASSRGQGYSNQPQHF.

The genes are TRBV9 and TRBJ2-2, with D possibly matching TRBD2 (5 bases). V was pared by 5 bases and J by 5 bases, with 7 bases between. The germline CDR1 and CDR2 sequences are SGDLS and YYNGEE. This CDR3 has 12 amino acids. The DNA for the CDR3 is TGTGCCAGCAGACGGGGAACCGGGGAGCTGTTTTTT. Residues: CASRRGTGELFF.

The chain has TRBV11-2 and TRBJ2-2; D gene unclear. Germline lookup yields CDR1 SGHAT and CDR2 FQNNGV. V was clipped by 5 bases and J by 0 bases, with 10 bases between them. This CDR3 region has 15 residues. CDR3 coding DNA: TGTGCCAGCAGCGGAATGACAACGAACACCGGGGAGCTGTTTTTT. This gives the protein CASSGMTTNTGELFF.

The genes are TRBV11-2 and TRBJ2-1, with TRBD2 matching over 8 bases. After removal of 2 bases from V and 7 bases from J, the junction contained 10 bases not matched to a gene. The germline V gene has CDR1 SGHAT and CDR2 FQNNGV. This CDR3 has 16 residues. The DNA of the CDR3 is TGTGCCAGCAGCTTAAGGGGTAGCGGGACCCTGAATGAGCAGTTCTTC. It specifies CASSLRGSGTLNEQFF.

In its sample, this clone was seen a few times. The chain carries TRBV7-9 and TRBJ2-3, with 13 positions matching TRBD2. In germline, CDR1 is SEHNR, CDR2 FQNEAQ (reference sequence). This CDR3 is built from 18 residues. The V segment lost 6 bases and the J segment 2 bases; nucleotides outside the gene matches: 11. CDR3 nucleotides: TGTGCCAGCAGTTGGGACTCCGGACTAGCGGGGGCCACAGATACGCAGTATTTT. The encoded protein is CASSWDSGLAGATDTQYF.

CDR3 bases: TGCGCCAGCAGTCAATCGCTGGGGGGCGAAGGGCGCACTGAAGCTTTCTTT. Translation: CASSQSLGGEGRTEAFF. This chain connects TRBV23-1 to TRBJ1-1, with D maybe TRBD1 (6 bases). TRBV23-1 is recorded as an ORF, its role being uncertain. Trimming shortened V by 0 bases and J by 4 bases, and 18 bases separated the two germline ends. The CDR3 is 17 residues long.

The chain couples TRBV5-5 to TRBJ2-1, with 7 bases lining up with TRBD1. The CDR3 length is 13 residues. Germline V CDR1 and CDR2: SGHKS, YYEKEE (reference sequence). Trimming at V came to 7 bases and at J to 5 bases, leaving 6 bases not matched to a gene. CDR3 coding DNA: TGTGCCAGCGCGACAGGGCCACACAATGAGCAGTTCTTC. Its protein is CASATGPHNEQFF.

CDR3 in DNA: TGTGCCAGCAGCTTAAGTGTGGGAGCTAGGCAAGAGACCCAGTACTTC. It translates to CASSLSVGARQETQYF. The rearrangement links TRBV7-2 to TRBJ2-5; tentative D call: TRBD2 (5 bases). The CDR3 contains 16 residues. From germline, CDR1 is SGHTA and CDR2 FQGNSA. Trimming left V 2 bases short and J 2 bases short, with 15 bases between.

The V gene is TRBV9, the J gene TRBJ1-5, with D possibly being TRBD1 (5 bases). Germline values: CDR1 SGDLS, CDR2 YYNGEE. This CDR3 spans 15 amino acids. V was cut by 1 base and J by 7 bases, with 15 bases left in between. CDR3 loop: CASSVRGLPSQPQHF. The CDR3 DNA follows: TGTGCCAGCAGCGTACGGGGACTACCCAGCCAGCCCCAGCATTTT.

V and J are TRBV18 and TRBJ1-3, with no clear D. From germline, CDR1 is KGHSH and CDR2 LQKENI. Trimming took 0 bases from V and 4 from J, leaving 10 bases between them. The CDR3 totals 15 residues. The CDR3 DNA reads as TGTGCCAGCTCACCACCTTCCGAATTGGGAAACACCATATATTTT. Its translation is CASSPPSELGNTIYF. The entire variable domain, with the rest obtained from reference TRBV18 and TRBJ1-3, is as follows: NAGVMQNPRHLVRRRGQEARLRCSPMKGHSHVYWYRQLPEEGLKFMVYLQKENIIDESGMPKERFSAEFPKEGPSILRIQQVVRGDSAAYFCASSPPSELGNTIYFGEGSWLTVV.

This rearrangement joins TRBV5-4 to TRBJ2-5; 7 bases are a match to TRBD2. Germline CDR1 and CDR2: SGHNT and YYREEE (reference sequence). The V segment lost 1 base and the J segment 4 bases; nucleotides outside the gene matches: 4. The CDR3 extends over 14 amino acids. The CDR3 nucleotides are TGTGCCAGCAGCTTGCCGGGACTATCAGAGACCCAGTACTTC. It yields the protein CASSLPGLSETQYF.

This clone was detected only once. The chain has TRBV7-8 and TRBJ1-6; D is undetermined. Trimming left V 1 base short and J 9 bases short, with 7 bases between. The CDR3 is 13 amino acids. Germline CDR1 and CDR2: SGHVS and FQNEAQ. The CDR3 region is CASSLVGSSPLHF. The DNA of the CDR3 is TGTGCCAGCAGCTTAGTGGGGAGTTCACCCCTCCACTTT.

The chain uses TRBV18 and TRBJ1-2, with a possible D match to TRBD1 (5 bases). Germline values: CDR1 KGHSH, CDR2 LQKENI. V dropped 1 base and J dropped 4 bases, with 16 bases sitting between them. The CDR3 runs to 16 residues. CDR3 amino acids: CASSPQTNPGPYGYTF. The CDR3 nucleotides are TGTGCCAGCTCACCACAAACCAACCCAGGGCCCTATGGCTACACCTTC.

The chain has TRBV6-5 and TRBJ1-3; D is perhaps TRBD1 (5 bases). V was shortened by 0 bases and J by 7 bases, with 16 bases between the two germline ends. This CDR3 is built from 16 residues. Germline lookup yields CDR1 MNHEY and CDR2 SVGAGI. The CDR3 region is CASSYSQKGRGNTIYF. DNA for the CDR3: TGTGCCAGCAGTTACTCGCAAAAGGGAAGGGGTAACACCATATATTTT.

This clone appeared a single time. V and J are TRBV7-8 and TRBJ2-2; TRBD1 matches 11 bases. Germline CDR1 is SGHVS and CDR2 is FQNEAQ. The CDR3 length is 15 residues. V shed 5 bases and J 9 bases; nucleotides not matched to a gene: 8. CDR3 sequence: CASSLRTGGIRELFF. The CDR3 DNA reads TGTGCCAGCAGCCTCCGGACAGGGGGCATCAGGGAGCTGTTTTTT.

The CDR3 DNA is TGTGCCATCAGTGAAACAGGTCCCTACAATGAGCAGTTCTTC. Amino acid sequence: CAISETGPYNEQFF. This chain joins TRBV10-3 and TRBJ2-1; the D gene is possibly TRBD1 (5 bases). Per the germline V gene, CDR1 is ENHRY and CDR2 is SYGVKD. Trimming left V 3 bases short and J 2 bases short, with 8 bases between. The CDR3 length is 14 residues.

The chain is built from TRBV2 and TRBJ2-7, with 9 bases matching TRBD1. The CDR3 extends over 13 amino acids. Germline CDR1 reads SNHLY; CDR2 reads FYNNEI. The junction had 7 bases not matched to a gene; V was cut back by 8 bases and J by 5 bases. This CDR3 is CASSRDRDHEQYF. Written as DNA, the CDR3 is TGTGCCAGCTCACGGGACAGGGATCACGAGCAGTACTTC. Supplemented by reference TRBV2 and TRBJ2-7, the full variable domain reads EPEVTQTPSHQVTQMGQEVILRCVPISNHLYFYWYRQILGQKVEFLVSFYNNEISEKSEIFDDQFSVERPDGSNFTLKIRSTKLEDSAMYFCASSRDRDHEQYFGPGTRLTVT.

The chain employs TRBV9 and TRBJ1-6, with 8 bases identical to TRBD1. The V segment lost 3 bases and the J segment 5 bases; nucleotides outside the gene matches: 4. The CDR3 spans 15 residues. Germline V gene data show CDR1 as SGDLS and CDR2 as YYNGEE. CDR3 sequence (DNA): TGTGCCAGCAGCGCCAGGACAGGGAATAATTCACCCCTCCACTTT. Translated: CASSARTGNNSPLHF.

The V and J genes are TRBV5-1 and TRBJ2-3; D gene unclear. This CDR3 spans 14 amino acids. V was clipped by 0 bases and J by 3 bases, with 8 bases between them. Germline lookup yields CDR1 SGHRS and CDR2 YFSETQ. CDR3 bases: TGCGCCAGCAGCTTGGAAGTGATGACAGATACGCAGTATTTT. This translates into CASSLEVMTDTQYF.

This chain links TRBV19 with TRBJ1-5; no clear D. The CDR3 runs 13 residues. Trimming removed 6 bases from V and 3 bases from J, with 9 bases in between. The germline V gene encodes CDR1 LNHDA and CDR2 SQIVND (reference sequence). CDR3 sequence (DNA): TGTGCCAGTAGGAGGGCAGTCAATCAGCCCCAGCATTTT. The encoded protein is CASRRAVNQPQHF.